The clone carrying this TCR beta chain was seen only a few times. RNA transcripts gave rise to amplified TCR beta CDR3 regions. A first-round RT-PCR of the TCR CDR3 used the HTBI primer set. Using its own MiXCR run on the multiplex PCR reads, TCRdb lists one record per CDR3 protein. The table records about 380,000 distinct CDR3 sequences, roughly 13% of them present only once. The data belong to a study of T cells in Graves' hyperthyroidism and ophthalmopathy. The CDR3 is 14 residues long. The germline V and J ends were trimmed by 3 bases and 1 base, with 12 bases remaining between them. Germline CDR1 reads GTSNPN; CDR2 reads SVGIG (reference sequence).

The origin of this receptor is a man aged 25-45 years with Graves' hyperthyroidism that later progressed to Graves' ophthalmopathy. Sequencing used blood. V usage is TRBV30 and J usage is TRBJ1-1, with D maybe TRBD1 (6 bases). CDR3 protein: CAWRGGGWNTEAFF. The CDR3 DNA is TGTGCCTGGAGGGGGGGCGGCTGGAACACTGAAGCTTTCTTT.